Following are 6 T cell receptor beta chains from one sample sequenced in a study of shared clonotypes between healthy human individuals. Clones were read by immunoSEQ multiplex PCR, and TCRdb kept only the in-frame ones, dropping some. The sample shows approximately 2.5 million clones, more than 85% of them seen only once. Sequencing was carried out using naive CD4+ T cells from PBMCs. Described subset: CD45RA+ positively selected. Every receptor here comes from a man aged 18 to 29 in good health. Some clones in this sample may be carry-over from other donors' samples.

The gene calls are TRBV7-9 and TRBJ2-2; D is perhaps TRBD1 (6 bases). In germline, CDR1 is SEHNR, CDR2 FQNEAQ (reference sequence). CDR3 length: 15 residues. Trimming removed 4 bases at V and 4 bases at J, with 13 bases between. CDR3 in DNA: TGTGCCAGCAGCTCAGACGGACAGCCCACCGGGGAGCTGTTTTTT. Translated, it gives CASSSDGQPTGELFF.

The chain has TRBV19 and TRBJ2-7, with D possibly matching TRBD1 (7 bases). Germline assignment: CDR1 LNHDA and CDR2 SQIVND (reference sequence). Between the trimmed V and J ends, which lost 4 bases and 3 bases, there was a span of 13 bases. The CDR3 runs 14 residues. The CDR3 loop reads CASSNRQGGYEQYF. In DNA, the CDR3 is TGTGCCAGTAGTAATCGCCAGGGGGGCTACGAGCAGTACTTC. Complete variable domain (other parts from reference TRBV19 and TRBJ2-7): DGGITQSPKYLFRKEGQNVTLSCEQNLNHDAMYWYRQDPGQGLRLIYYSQIVNDFQKGDIAEGYSVSREKKESFPLTVTSAQKNPTAFYLCASSNRQGGYEQYFGPGTRLTVT.

This clone showed up just once. Other DNA sequences in the sample encode the same CDR3. The chain joins TRBV7-3 to TRBJ2-3, with 9 bases fitting TRBD1. Per germline, CDR1 SGHTA and CDR2 FQGTGA. Trimming took 5 bases from V and 3 from J; bases not matched to a gene: 6. CDR3 length equals 15 residues. CDR3 amino acids: CASSPGTGSTDTQYF. Written as DNA, the CDR3 is TGTGCCAGCAGCCCCGGGACAGGGTCAACAGATACGCAGTATTTT.

The genes are TRBV9 and TRBJ1-4; D gene unclear. Looked up from germline, CDR1 is SGDLS and CDR2 is YYNGEE. The germline V and J ends were trimmed by 0 bases and 5 bases, with 11 bases remaining between them. CDR3 size: 15 residues. CDR3 DNA: TGTGCCAGCAGCGTAGCTTCGACCGGGAATGAAAAACTGTTTTTT. Protein: CASSVASTGNEKLFF.

This chain joins TRBV7-9 and TRBJ2-1; 7 bases agree with TRBD1. After removal of 7 bases from V and 6 bases from J, the junction contained 15 bases not matched to a gene. Germline CDR1 reads SEHNR; CDR2 reads FQNEAQ (reference sequence). The CDR3 runs to 16 residues. CDR3 residues: CASTPPGQATANEQFF. Here the CDR3 DNA reads TGTGCCAGCACACCCCCCGGACAGGCTACCGCCAATGAGCAGTTCTTC.

The chain is built from TRBV19 and TRBJ2-7; D might be TRBD1 or TRBD2, each matching 6 bases. The CDR3 length is 13 residues. Germline lookup yields CDR1 LNHDA and CDR2 SQIVND (reference sequence). V was shortened by 5 bases and J by 2 bases, with 10 bases between the two germline ends. The CDR3 loop is CASSWGATYEQYF. CDR3 sequence (DNA): TGTGCCAGTAGTTGGGGGGCAACCTACGAGCAGTACTTC.